This T cell receptor (beta chain) was captured in a study of monozygotic twins with inflammatory bowel disease. CDR3 size: 13 residues. Someone took a roughly 2.5 ml blood sample from each of the donors. Following a re-call of the 5' RACE reads, TCRdb has one entry per CDR3 protein and lacks DNA. Here the sample table reports 350,000 to 550,000 distinct CDR3 sequences. This sequence originates from a human donor with ulcerative colitis or Crohn's disease, or a healthy co-twin of an affected twin (not recorded which). The chain employs TRBV12-3 or TRBV12-4 and TRBJ2-7; TCRdb designates TRBD2, a call that cannot be tested without DNA. The specimen was blood. The CDR3 protein is CASSFLASGEQYF.